Presented here are 10 T cell receptor beta chains from one specimen sequenced in a study of blood T cells in healthy people across ages. Using a J-beta primer mix together with a sample-barcoded 5' primer, a second PCR was run for about 7 to 12 cycles. One entry per CDR3 protein results from TCRdb running MiXCR on the 5' RACE reads. The sample consists of about 600,000 distinct CDR3 sequences, about 45% of them appearing once. Specimen: blood. The origin of the receptors is a man at least 80 years old in good health.

The genes are TRBV6-6 and TRBJ2-5; a possible D gene is TRBD2 (5 bases). Germline-derived CDR1 and CDR2 are MNHNY and SVGAGI (reference sequence). V lost 0 bases to trimming and J lost 6 bases, with 14 bases between them. CDR3 length: 15 residues. CDR3 coding DNA: TGTGCCAGCAGTTACTCGACTAAAGACCGGCAGACCCAGTACTTC. This codes for CASSYSTKDRQTQYF.

This clonotype was seen repeatedly, ten times or more. V is TRBV6-6 and J is TRBJ2-2, with TRBD1 matching over 7 bases. The V segment lost 6 bases and the J segment 5 bases; nucleotides outside the gene matches: 6. This CDR3 spans 14 amino acids. Germline V gene data show CDR1 as MNHNY and CDR2 as SVGAGI (reference sequence). The CDR3 region has the DNA TGTGCCAGCAGGGAGACAGGGAAAACCGGGGAGCTGTTTTTT. Its protein is CASRETGKTGELFF.

This clonotype has more than one count but fewer than ten. V is TRBV7-2 and J is TRBJ2-5, with 8 bases matching TRBD2. V gave up 4 bases and J gave up 5 bases; unmatched junction bases: 6. Germline V gene lookup returns CDR1 SGHTA and CDR2 FQGNSA. The CDR3 is made up of 14 amino acids. DNA of the CDR3: TGTGCCAGCAGCTCCCCGGGAGGGAGTGAGACCCAGTACTTC. This codes for CASSSPGGSETQYF.

This chain uses TRBV30 with TRBJ1-5; weak D call: TRBD1 (5 bases). Germline CDR1 reads GTSNPN; CDR2 reads SVGIG (reference sequence). V dropped 3 bases and J dropped 1 base, with 10 bases sitting between them. The CDR3 runs 14 residues. CDR3 sequence (DNA): TGTGCCTGGAGCCAGACAGTGAGCAATCAGCCCCAGCATTTT. Translating gives CAWSQTVSNQPQHF.

The genes are TRBV6-5 and TRBJ2-1, with TRBD1 matching over 8 bases. The CDR3 is 16 residues long. V trimming: 0 bases; J trimming: 4 bases; junction bases outside the gene matches: 5. Germline CDR1 reads MNHEY; CDR2 reads SVGAGI. CDR3: CASSYSGTGSYNEQFF. CDR3 coding DNA: TGTGCCAGCAGTTACTCCGGGACAGGTTCTTACAATGAGCAGTTCTTC.

This clonotype was recorded only once. The genes are TRBV6-2 or TRBV6-3 and TRBJ2-5; D unclear. V shed 8 bases and J shed 1 base, with 20 bases lying between them. The CDR3 runs to 16 residues. Germline V gene data show CDR1 as MNHEY and CDR2 as SVGEGT. The CDR3 loop reads CASSSPSRAAQETQYF. The DNA for the CDR3 is TGTGCCAGCTCAAGTCCCTCTCGGGCAGCCCAAGAGACCCAGTACTTC.

The rearrangement uses TRBV5-1 and TRBJ2-5; D might be TRBD1 (6 bases). The CDR3 runs to 16 residues. The germline gives CDR1 SGHRS, CDR2 YFSETQ. Trimming took 0 bases from V and 4 from J, leaving 16 bases between them. DNA of the CDR3: TGCGCCAGCAGCTTGGGGGGACATATTCCTACAGAGACCCAGTACTTC. Encoded protein: CASSLGGHIPTETQYF.

This clonotype was detected only once. Here the CDR3 reads CASSSRVRGTEAFF. CDR3 nucleotide sequence: TGTGCCAGCAGCTCCAGGGTCCGGGGCACTGAAGCTTTCTTT. The chain combines TRBV7-2 with TRBJ1-1, with D perhaps matching TRBD1 (5 bases). Germline V gene sequence: CDR1 SGHTA, CDR2 FQGNSA. V gave up 4 bases and J gave up 4 bases, with 13 bases separating them. This CDR3 has 14 amino acids.

This chain joins TRBV7-2 and TRBJ2-3; 12 bases map to TRBD2. Germline trimming cut 3 bases from V and 4 bases from J; bases unmatched to any gene: 5. In germline, CDR1 is SGHTA, CDR2 FQGNSA. CDR3 size: 16 residues. DNA for the CDR3: TGTGCCAGCAGCTTGACTAGCGGGAGCGGGGCAGATACGCAGTATTTT. Protein product: CASSLTSGSGADTQYF.

The CDR3 region is CASNGMSTEAFF. The CDR3, as DNA: TGTGCCAGCAATGGGATGAGCACTGAAGCTTTCTTT. The V call is TRBV2, the J call TRBJ1-1, with D uncertain. Deletions cut 7 bases from V and 4 bases from J, with 10 bases between. Germline V gene lookup returns CDR1 SNHLY and CDR2 FYNNEI. CDR3 length: 12 residues.